This TCR beta chain was profiled in a study of fetal regulatory T cell absence and autoimmunity. Study-wide background: Without clinical diabetes, IPEX patients showed exocrine pancreas autoimmunity. Overall study results and limits: The oligoclonal enrichment was interpreted as supporting antigen-driven pancreatic autoimmunity before birth in IPEX syndrome. Pancreas TCRs were oligoclonally enriched versus cord blood, some clones over 80-fold. TRB gene family usage was broadly similar in cord blood and pancreas.

The CDR3 has 15 residues. Germline CDR1 is MNHEY and CDR2 is SVGAGI. Trimming at V came to 4 bases and at J to 2 bases, leaving 8 bases not matched to a gene. Measured with immunoSEQ multiplex PCR; TCRdb has only the in-frame clones, and not every one. The table includes about 95,000 clones, around 72% detected once. A remark on this clone: Its antigen is unidentified.

Sequencing input: pancreas tissue. This sequence was found in a male donor with IPEX syndrome. The rearrangement joins TRBV6-5 to TRBJ2-7; the match to TRBD2 covers 7 bases. Here the CDR3 reads CASSSSGLVTYEQYF. DNA for the CDR3: TGTGCCAGCAGTTCCTCCGGACTAGTGACCTACGAGCAGTACTTC.